This TCR beta chain came from a study of blood T cell repertoires in COVID-19. Study-level information: Whether acute or convalescent, the COVID-19 samples came from the United States, Italy and Spain. PBMCs, B-cell-depleted T cells, or T cells provided the cDNA or gDNA that made up the material.

CDR1 MNHEY and CDR2 SVGAGI come from the germline V gene. V was clipped by 0 bases and J by 0 bases, with 9 bases between them. This CDR3 is built from 16 residues. As handled by the study authors: The assay estimated nucleated cells by amplifying reference gene primers. Only in-frame clones appear in the TCRdb table, and some are missing; sequencing was by immunoSEQ multiplex PCR. V and J calls and clone size follow that table, whereas D and trimming were derived from the DNA. The sample lists about 120,000 clones, around four fifths occurring once. Sequenced sample: peripheral blood. The chain joins TRBV6-5 to TRBJ1-3; no clear D gene. The sequence derives from a man under 40 with acute or convalescent COVID-19. The CDR3 loop reads CASSYSLTPSGNTIYF. CDR3 in DNA: TGTGCCAGCAGTTACTCGCTGACACCCTCTGGAAACACCATATATTTT.